This T cell receptor (beta chain) is drawn from a study of lymphopenia after photon versus proton radiotherapy. This clone was detected only once. Its specificity is not known. Trimming removed 5 bases from V and 6 bases from J; junction bases left unmatched: 11. The germline CDR1 and CDR2 sequences are SEHNR and FQNEAQ (reference sequence). The CDR3 is 16 amino acids. Assay: immunoSEQ multiplex PCR; the TCRdb copy retains only in-frame clones and omits some. The sample holds tens of thousands of clones; 86% are singletons and the top ten take 10% to 13%. General observations from the study: After the lymphocyte nadir, photon-treated repertoires showed oligoclonal expansion, especially of CD8+ Temra cells. Survival link was tested only in deceased patients; proton benefit remains a possibility. A bigger post-nadir fall in TCR diversity correlated inversely with survival time in deceased patients. Photon-treated patients lost naive T cells and TCR diversity; proton-treated stayed stable.

The TCR sequence derives from a woman in her 70s with pancreatic cancer. Some clones in this sample may be carry-over from other donors' samples. The chain combines TRBV7-9 with TRBJ2-7; 12 bases fit TRBD1. This material consisted of peripheral blood, taken from a patient treated with proton-based radiotherapy. The CDR3: CASSLVRGTGGAEQYF. CDR3 coding DNA: TGTGCCAGCAGCCTCGTCAGGGGGACAGGGGGCGCCGAGCAGTACTTC.